Only a few counts were recorded for the clone carrying this T cell receptor beta chain. Its specificity is not known. The data are from a study of vaccination and CD4 T cells after COVID-19. Overall study: A median of around 70 days (range 14 to 241) separated dose two from the taking of post-vaccine samples.

Treatment meaning: roughly 11-day PBMC culture with coronavirus spike peptide pools or control peptides (ViraFEST assay). Following expansion of antigen-specific T cells with peptide pools, ViraFEST then sequenced TCRs. CD4+ T cells that had been cultured provided DNA sequenced with the Oncomine TCR Beta short-read assay. Genomic DNA extraction was carried out from cultured CD4+ T cells. MiXCR, run by TCRdb on the PCR reads, gives a single entry per CDR3 protein. This sample has about 23,000 distinct CDR3 sequences, with 67% found just once. The source of this sequence is a human donor who received a COVID-19 vaccine. The sequences come from CD4+ T cells from blood, cultured in vitro, collected after SARS-CoV-2 vaccination.

CDR3 sequence reads: CARAPLAGRGYGYTF. The CDR3 DNA reads as TGTGCCAGGGCCCCCCTCGCAGGGCGTGGCTATGGCTACACCTTC. The chain is built from TRBV2 and TRBJ1-2; TRBD1 might be the D (5 bases). Per the germline V gene, CDR1 is SNHLY and CDR2 is FYNNEI. The CDR3 consists of 15 residues. Trimming removed 9 bases from V and 4 bases from J, with 21 bases in between.